This is a list of T cell receptor beta chains from one sample in a study of PD-L1 blockade in urothelial cancer. The method was immunoSEQ multiplex PCR; TCRdb's version includes in-frame clones alone and lacks a portion of them. The sample shows about 95,000 clones, around 90% of them seen only once. The sample here was PBMCs, taken around atezolizumab (anti-PD-L1) treatment. The receptors were sampled from a man aged 55-75 years with urothelial cancer. Each CDR3 is given with its conserved first and last residue. D genes are given only for firm matches. Only part of the rows carry a size: once, few, many, or a class if the clone is expanded.

NA,TRBD1,TRBJ2-7,TRBV5-6,TGTGCCAGCAGCTGGGGACAGTCCTACGAGCAGTACTTC,CASSWGQSYEQYF
NA,NA,TRBJ1-1,TRBV19,TGTGCCAGTAGTGGCGGCCGGACTTTCTTT,CASSGGRTFF
NA,NA,TRBJ2-6,TRBV2,TGTGCCAGCGGCAGTAACTCTGGGGCCAACGTCCTGACTTTC,CASGSNSGANVLTF
NA,NA,TRBJ1-5,TRBV4-2,TGTGCCAGCAGCCAAGAGGCGACGGCGGTCTTCAATCAGCCCCAGCATTTT,CASSQEATAVFNQPQHF
NA,NA,TRBJ2-2,TRBV6-1,TGTGCCAGCGACGCCGGGAGCCTGAACACCGGGGAGCTGTTTTTT,CASDAGSLNTGELFF
NA,NA,TRBJ1-1,TRBV19,TGTGCCAGTAGTATAGATTCCTATTGGGGCCCGAACACTGAAGCTTTCTTT,CASSIDSYWGPNTEAFF
few,TRBD1,TRBJ1-6,TRBV10-2,TGCGCCAGCAGTTTACGACAGGGTGATTCACCCCTCCACTTT,CASSLRQGDSPLHF
once,TRBD1,TRBJ1-2,TRBV6-5,TGTGCCAGCAGTTCCAGGACAGGGTACGGCTACACCTTC,CASSSRTGYGYTF
NA,TRBD2,TRBJ2-1,TRBV30,TGTGCCTGGGTTGATAGCGGGGGGACCAATGAGCAGTTCTTC,CAWVDSGGTNEQFF
NA,TRBD1,TRBJ1-2,TRBV5-1,TGCGCCAGCAGCTTGGAAAGGGGGCTAGGCTATGGCTACACCTTC,CASSLERGLGYGYTF
NA,TRBD2,TRBJ2-1,TRBV4-3,TGCGCCAGCAGCCAAGAAATGTTTCCTAGCGGGGGTTTGTACAATGAGCAGTTCTTC,CASSQEMFPSGGLYNEQFF
NA,NA,TRBJ1-2,TRBV6-6,TGTGCCAGCAGTTACCCCGGCAGGGGAGGGGAAGGCTACACCTTC,CASSYPGRGGEGYTF
NA,TRBD2,TRBJ2-3,TRBV7-2,TGTGCCAGCAGCTTATTGCCCTCGAGGACTAGCGGGGGGGCAGGGCAGTATTTT,CASSLLPSRTSGGAGQYF
NA,NA,TRBJ2-4,TRBV5-6,TGTGCCAGCAGCTTGGATCGGGGGAGTATAGCCAAAAACATTCAGTACTTC,CASSLDRGSIAKNIQYF
NA,TRBD1,TRBJ1-1,TRBV25-1,TGTGCCAGCAGTGAATTACGGACAGGGAACACTGAAGCTTTCTTT,CASSELRTGNTEAFF
once,NA,TRBJ2-7,TRBV9,TGTGCCAGCAGCGTAGGGAGTGACTCCTACGAGCAGTACTTC,CASSVGSDSYEQYF
many,NA,TRBJ2-7,TRBV7-2,TGTGCCAGCAGCTTCATGGCCAATTCCTACGAGCAGTACTTC,CASSFMANSYEQYF